The 31 T cell receptor beta chains presented below share a single source sample, sequenced in a study of persistence of HIV-infected CD4 T cells. These receptors have no known antigen. Lysates of CMV-infected fibroblasts at approximately 9.4 ug/mL stimulated these cells. Memory cells lacking CD40L and CD69 with high CD45RO were sorted. The immunoSEQ assay was version 4, run in survey mode. Here immunoSEQ multiplex PCR was the method, and the copy in TCRdb shows in-frame clones only, minus some. The table shows tens of thousands of clones, with around 82% occurring only once. The specimen comprised CD4+ T cells sorted from PBMCs after roughly 19-hour stimulation, sampled from a patient who received antiretroviral therapy. All receptors come from an adult man with HIV who was CMV-seropositive.

The chain couples TRBV2 to TRBJ2-4, with TRBD2 as a possible D gene (5 bases). The CDR3 sequence is 13 residues long. Germline CDR1 is SNHLY and CDR2 is FYNNEI. V gave up 4 bases and J gave up 13 bases, with 17 bases separating them. In DNA, the CDR3 is TGTGCCAGCAGTGTGTCTGTGGGAGTCACCCAGTACTTC. Translating gives CASSVSVGVTQYF.

V usage is TRBV19 and J usage is TRBJ1-2, with TRBD1 matching over 7 bases. Germline CDR1 reads LNHDA; CDR2 reads SQIVND (reference sequence). V was clipped by 7 bases and J by 5 bases; unmatched bases: 10. The CDR3 consists of 14 residues. CDR3 nucleotide sequence: TGTGCCAGTACACGGGGGCAGGGGGAGTATGGCTACACCTTC. Residues: CASTRGQGEYGYTF.

The rearrangement uses TRBV9 and TRBJ2-7; a possible D gene is TRBD1 (6 bases). The CDR3 spans 15 residues. CDR1 and CDR2 from the germline V gene are SGDLS and YYNGEE. Between the trimmed V and J ends, which lost 2 bases and 7 bases, there was a span of 19 bases. CDR3 protein: CASSVTQGPLGEQYF. The DNA for the CDR3 is TGTGCCAGCAGCGTCACCCAGGGGCCGCTAGGGGAGCAGTACTTC.

J is TRBJ2-3 and V is TRBV5-1; D is perhaps TRBD1 (7 bases). Germline CDR1 SGHRS, CDR2 YFSETQ. CDR3 size: 14 residues. V lost 2 bases, J lost 4 bases, and 11 bases lay in between. In nucleotides, the CDR3 is TGCGCCAGCAGCTTCCAGGGGGGCGCAGATACGCAGTATTTT. Its protein product is CASSFQGGADTQYF.

This clone was recorded only once. The V and J genes are TRBV12-3 or TRBV12-4 and TRBJ2-4; possibly TRBD2 for D (5 bases). The CDR3 has 13 amino acids. V was shortened by 8 bases and J by 9 bases, with 17 bases between the two germline ends. The CDR3 protein is CASGAVPGGIQYF. CDR3 in DNA: TGTGCCAGCGGTGCGGTCCCTGGAGGCATTCAGTACTTC.

The chain links TRBV29-1 to TRBJ1-1; TRBD1 agrees at 7 bases. The CDR3 runs 13 residues. V dropped 4 bases and J dropped 1; count of bases not matched to a gene: 3. Looked up from germline, CDR1 is SQVTM and CDR2 is ANQGSEA. The CDR3 sequence is CSVVTGTNTEAFF. CDR3 DNA: TGCAGCGTTGTGACAGGGACGAACACTGAAGCTTTCTTT. Combining the CDR3 with reference TRBV29-1 and TRBJ1-1 gives the whole variable domain SAVISQKPSRDICQRGTSLTIQCQVDSQVTMMFWYRQQPGQSLTLIATANQGSEATYESGFVIDKFPISRPNLTFSTLTVSNMSPEDSSIYLCSVVTGTNTEAFFGQGTRLTVV.

The CDR3 reads CASSRQGRLEQYF. DNA for the CDR3: TGCGCCAGCAGTCGACAGGGTCGTCTCGAGCAGTACTTC. The J gene is TRBJ2-7, the V gene TRBV23-1; 7 nucleotides line up with TRBD1. TRBV23-1 is filed as an ORF, its function uncertain. The CDR3 totals 13 residues. The junction had 6 bases not matched to a gene; V was cut back by 4 bases and J by 6 bases.

The V call is TRBV5-8, the J call TRBJ1-2, with D possibly TRBD1 on 5 matching bases. Trimming shortened V by 4 bases and J by 8 bases, and 27 bases separated the two germline ends. Looked up from germline, CDR1 is SGHTS and CDR2 is YDEGEE. The CDR3 has 17 amino acids. In DNA form, the CDR3 reads TGTGCCAGCAGCATCGGAGGTACAGAGGGGCAGATCCGGGGCTACACCTTC. Amino acid sequence: CASSIGGTEGQIRGYTF.

The gene calls are TRBV7-6 and TRBJ2-6; 10 nucleotides line up with TRBD1. CDR1 is SGHVS and CDR2 is FNYEAQ in the germline V gene. The CDR3 extends over 18 amino acids. J gave up 0 bases and V 5 bases, and 7 bases lay outside the gene matches. The DNA of the CDR3 is TGTGCCAGCAGCCTGGGACAGGGGATAAGCTCTGGGGCCAACGTCCTGACTTTC. Translation gives CASSLGQGISSGANVLTF. The full variable domain, completed using reference TRBV7-6 and TRBJ2-6, is GAGVSQSPRYKVTKRGQDVALRCDPISGHVSLYWYRQALGQGPEFLTYFNYEAQQDKSGLPNDRFSAERPEGSISTLTIQRTEQRDSAMYRCASSLGQGISSGANVLTFGAGSRLTVL.

This clone was seen a handful of times. The gene calls are TRBV5-1 and TRBJ2-2; D may be TRBD1 (6 bases). CDR3 size: 15 residues. Germline-derived CDR1 and CDR2 are SGHRS and YFSETQ. V was clipped by 0 bases and J by 2 bases, with 8 bases between them. The CDR3 reads CASSLADRNTGELFF. The CDR3 nucleotides are TGCGCCAGCAGCTTGGCGGACAGAAACACCGGGGAGCTGTTTTTT.

The chain has TRBV7-6 and TRBJ1-3; 7 nucleotides line up with TRBD1. The CDR3 covers 17 residues. Germline CDR1 and CDR2: SGHVS and FNYEAQ. J gave up 0 bases and V 4 bases, and 9 bases lay outside the gene matches. The CDR3 bases are TGTGCCAGCAGCTCCAAGCAGACAGGGTCCTCTGGAAACACCATATATTTT. Translation: CASSSKQTGSSGNTIYF.

This chain uses TRBV2 with TRBJ1-2, with 7 bases lining up with TRBD1. V gave up 8 bases and J gave up 4 bases; unmatched junction bases: 7. This CDR3 has 13 amino acids. CDR1 is SNHLY and CDR2 is FYNNEI in the germline V gene. As DNA, the CDR3 is TGTGCCAGCCGTCCCGGGACAGTCTATGGCTACACCTTC. Protein sequence: CASRPGTVYGYTF.

The sample holds a few counts of this clone. The chain has TRBV7-3 and TRBJ2-1; TRBD2 might be the D (6 bases). V was shortened by 3 bases and J by 0 bases, with 9 bases between the two germline ends. The CDR3 is 15 amino acids. Per germline, CDR1 SGHTA and CDR2 FQGTGA. Here the CDR3 DNA reads TGTGCCAGCAGCTTCGGGCGGGACTCCTACAATGAGCAGTTCTTC. Its protein product is CASSFGRDSYNEQFF.

This sequence joins TRBV6-5 and TRBJ1-2; D is unclear. Trimming cost V 5 bases and J 3 bases, with 16 bases left between them. This CDR3 spans 15 amino acids. Germline V gives CDR1 MNHEY, CDR2 SVGAGI. The CDR3 spells CASSPRALRDYGYTF. The CDR3 DNA reads TGTGCCAGCAGTCCCCGCGCCCTCCGGGACTATGGCTACACCTTC.

This clone was observed a handful of times. This chain links TRBV5-1 with TRBJ1-2; 10 nucleotides match TRBD1. The CDR3 sequence is 15 residues long. The V gene end was trimmed by 4 bases and the J gene end by 10 bases; junction bases not matched to a gene: 13. The germline gives CDR1 SGHRS, CDR2 YFSETQ. CDR3 residues: CASSTRQGATSDYTF. The CDR3 region has the DNA TGCGCCAGCAGCACCCGACAGGGGGCAACATCTGACTACACCTTC.

This clone qualifies as medium-sized. This CDR3 is also generated by other DNA sequences in the sample. V usage is TRBV7-2 and J usage is TRBJ1-5; possibly TRBD1 for D (6 bases). The CDR3 loop spans 13 amino acids. Germline CDR1 reads SGHTA; CDR2 reads FQGNSA. The germline V and J ends were trimmed by 2 bases and 4 bases, with 6 bases remaining between them. CDR3 loop: CASSLRGNQPQHF. In DNA form, the CDR3 reads TGTGCCAGCAGCTTAAGGGGGAATCAGCCCCAGCATTTT. Filled out from reference TRBV7-2 and TRBJ1-5, the complete variable domain reads GAGVSQSPSNKVTEKGKDVELRCDPISGHTALYWYRQSLGQGLEFLIYFQGNSAPDKSGLPSDRFSAERTGGSVSTLTIQRTQQEDSAVYLCASSLRGNQPQHFGDGTRLSIL.

The chain carries TRBV5-1 and TRBJ1-4; TRBD1 might be the D (6 bases). This CDR3 comprises 17 residues. Germline V CDR1 and CDR2: SGHRS, YFSETQ. Between the trimmed V and J ends, which lost 0 bases and 5 bases, there was a span of 17 bases. The CDR3 region is CASSLARRGASNEKLFF. The CDR3 bases are TGCGCCAGCAGCTTGGCCCGCAGGGGAGCGTCGAATGAAAAACTGTTTTTT.

This chain connects TRBV7-9 to TRBJ2-7; D possibly corresponds to TRBD1 (7 bases). CDR3 size: 15 residues. V was trimmed by 1 base and J by 0 bases, leaving 10 bases between them. Per germline, CDR1 SEHNR and CDR2 FQNEAQ (reference sequence). The CDR3 region is CASSLGQGGSYEQYF. In nucleotides, the CDR3 is TGTGCCAGCAGCTTAGGGCAGGGGGGCTCCTACGAGCAGTACTTC. The complete variable domain, with remaining parts taken from reference TRBV7-9 and TRBJ2-7, reads DTGVSQNPRHKITKRGQNVTFRCDPISEHNRLYWYRQTLGQGPEFLTYFQNEAQLEKSRLLSDRFSAERPKGSFSTLEIQRTEQGDSAMYLCASSLGQGGSYEQYFGPGTRLTVT.

V usage is TRBV5-4 and J usage is TRBJ1-1; D perhaps matches TRBD1 (6 bases). V gave up 3 bases and J gave up 4 bases, with 13 bases separating them. The germline gives CDR1 SGHNT, CDR2 YYREEE (reference sequence). The CDR3 loop spans 14 amino acids. CDR3 amino acids: CASSSRDISTEAFF. CDR3 coding DNA: TGTGCCAGCAGCTCGAGGGACATCTCCACTGAAGCTTTCTTT.

The chain links TRBV5-5 to TRBJ1-2; D remains ambiguous. The CDR3 sequence is 13 residues long. The V gene's germline CDR1 is SGHKS and CDR2 YYEKEE (reference sequence). Trimming stripped 0 bases from V and 6 bases from J, with 9 bases between. Here the CDR3 reads CASSLVVVDGYTF. CDR3 sequence (DNA): TGTGCCAGCAGCTTGGTAGTGGTCGATGGCTACACCTTC.

Here the CDR3 reads CSAGTSGTQYF. CDR3 sequence (DNA): TGCAGTGCGGGGACTAGCGGTACGCAGTATTTT. The chain couples TRBV20-1 to TRBJ2-3; 11 nucleotides agree with TRBD2. The V segment lost 6 bases and the J segment 8 bases; nucleotides outside the gene matches: 1. This CDR3 is 11 amino acids long. Germline assignment: CDR1 DFQATT and CDR2 SNEGSKA (reference sequence).

V usage is TRBV28 and J usage is TRBJ1-3, with D perhaps matching TRBD1 (5 bases). V dropped 7 bases and J dropped 2 bases, with 15 bases sitting between them. Per germline, CDR1 MDHEN and CDR2 SYDVKM. This CDR3 comprises 15 residues. DNA of the CDR3: TGTGCCAGCAACCCTTCGGGGACCCCTGGAAACACCATATATTTT. This sequence encodes CASNPSGTPGNTIYF.

V gene TRBV19 combines with J gene TRBJ2-5; TRBD2 might be the D (6 bases). V was cut by 3 bases and J by 1 base, with 9 bases left in between. The CDR3 length is 14 residues. The germline V gene has CDR1 LNHDA and CDR2 SQIVND (reference sequence). CDR3 amino acids: CASSIWGVQETQYF. The CDR3 DNA sequence: TGTGCCAGTAGTATCTGGGGGGTCCAAGAGACCCAGTACTTC. Combining the CDR3 with reference TRBV19 and TRBJ2-5 gives the whole variable domain DGGITQSPKYLFRKEGQNVTLSCEQNLNHDAMYWYRQDPGQGLRLIYYSQIVNDFQKGDIAEGYSVSREKKESFPLTVTSAQKNPTAFYLCASSIWGVQETQYFGPGTRLLVL.

This sequence joins TRBV28 and TRBJ2-7; 9 bases line up with TRBD1. CDR3 size: 17 residues. V trimming: 2 bases; J trimming: 3 bases; junction bases outside the gene matches: 11. Germline-derived CDR1 and CDR2 are MDHEN and SYDVKM. The CDR3 protein is CASSLGDRVFGNYEQYF. CDR3 coding DNA: TGTGCCAGCAGTTTAGGGGACAGGGTTTTTGGAAACTACGAGCAGTACTTC.

In DNA form, the CDR3 reads TGTGCCAGCAGCTTGGCCGGGGGGCGTTATGAGCAGTACTTC. As protein: CASSLAGGRYEQYF. The V and J genes are TRBV5-4 and TRBJ2-7; maybe TRBD2 (7 bases). Germline assignment: CDR1 SGHNT and CDR2 YYREEE (reference sequence). The CDR3 loop spans 14 amino acids. V was shortened by 0 bases and J by 7 bases, with 14 bases between the two germline ends.

The chain joins TRBV3-1 (or the pseudogene TRBV3-2) to TRBJ2-5, with 12 nucleotides matching TRBD2. CDR3 length equals 15 residues. The V and J ends lost 7 bases and 5 bases, in that order; junction bases with no gene match: 8. Looked up from germline, CDR1 is LGHDT and CDR2 is YNNKEL (reference sequence). Here the CDR3 DNA reads TGTGCCAGCATCCTGACTAGCGGGGGCACCGAGACCCAGTACTTC. Protein: CASILTSGGTETQYF.

This chain uses TRBV2 with TRBJ2-2; D might be TRBD2 (6 bases). V was clipped by 3 bases and J by 6 bases, with 11 bases between them. Looked up from germline, CDR1 is SNHLY and CDR2 is FYNNEI. The CDR3 runs 14 residues. CDR3 in amino acids: CASSDRGEPGELFF. In nucleotides, the CDR3 is TGTGCCAGCAGTGATCGCGGGGAACCCGGGGAGCTGTTTTTT.

This rearrangement joins TRBV6-1 to TRBJ2-7, with D possibly TRBD1 on 6 matching bases. The V gene's germline CDR1 is MNHNS and CDR2 SASEGT. This CDR3 contains 17 residues. With 9 bases removed from V and 3 bases from J, the gap between germline ends came to 27 bases. The CDR3 region has the DNA TGTGCCAGTAATGAATACTCGCCAGGGGCCTCGGGCTACGAGCAGTACTTC. It codes for CASNEYSPGASGYEQYF.

The gene calls are TRBV5-4 and TRBJ2-3; D not resolved. Trimming took 3 bases from V and 3 from J, leaving 14 bases between them. Germline values: CDR1 SGHNT, CDR2 YYREEE (reference sequence). CDR3 length: 15 amino acids. CDR3: CASSYKSPGTDTQYF. DNA for the CDR3: TGTGCCAGCAGCTACAAGTCCCCTGGGACAGATACGCAGTATTTT.

This clone was observed a handful of times. The chain uses TRBV5-5 and TRBJ2-6; D unclear. From germline, CDR1 is SGHKS and CDR2 YYEKEE (reference sequence). The CDR3 has 12 residues. V was shortened by 2 bases and J by 9 bases, with 6 bases between the two germline ends. The CDR3 reads CASSFIDNVLTF. In DNA form, the CDR3 reads TGTGCCAGCAGCTTTATAGACAACGTCCTGACTTTC.

This chain joins TRBV18 and TRBJ2-1; D possibly corresponds to TRBD1 (6 bases). Germline loops: CDR1 KGHSH, CDR2 LQKENI. Trimming removed 3 bases at V and 5 bases at J, with 11 bases between. The CDR3 runs 14 residues. The CDR3 sequence is CASSPGGQDNEQFF. The CDR3 nucleotides read TGTGCCAGCTCACCTGGGGGCCAGGACAATGAGCAGTTCTTC.